This TCR beta chain was identified during a study of T cell responses to AZD1222 COVID-19 vaccine. The germline CDR1 and CDR2 sequences are SGHNT and YENEEA. This CDR3 contains 15 residues. Concerning this clone itself: A junction boundary mismatches the germline segment, possibly from a read error.

Repertoires were generated with immunoSEQ multiplex PCR, while TCRdb's copy carries only in-frame clones and drops some. The sample data list around 140,000 clones. The gene calls are TRBV11-3 and TRBJ2-7; D not certain. The specimen was peripheral blood. The TCR comes from an adult in good health. The CDR3 is CASSVDPQPWGEQYF. The CDR3, as DNA: TGTGCCAGCAGCGTAGACCCACAGCCATGGGGAGAGCAGTACTTC.